The T cell receptor (beta chain) described here comes from a study of shared clonotypes between healthy human individuals (TCRdb year 2020). Turning to the overall study: The cohort included a few men and a couple of women between 18 and 49 years of age. Per donor, three plates each were used for CD4 naive and CD4 memory, two for CD8 naive, and one for CD8 memory. To estimate repertoire size and how much clonotype sharing occurs between individuals, the study deeply sequenced the blood TCR repertoires of roughly 5 healthy adults. To increase sequencing depth and limit assay-specific biases, TCR repertoire library preparation and sequencing were carried out by different laboratories using diverse techniques. Between about 0.85 and 8.9 billion PBMCs per donor were obtained by leukapheresis. Broad study findings and their caveats: Sampling was restricted to blood, and TCR repertoires in tissue are likely to differ from TCR repertoires in blood. Based on pairwise subsampling, the degree of clonotype sharing among donors was expected to be affected by sequencing depth. Estimated clonotype richness was generally larger for naive than for memory subsets. Clonotypes shared by all four sorted-subset donors showed higher generation probabilities than non-shared clonotypes. The genetic and exposure-history diversity represented was limited by the small number of donors. When a handful of donors were compared, the shared fraction of clonotypes was 5% to 6.5% for naive CD4, around 3.5% for naive CD8, more than 2% for memory CD4, and 0.35% to 0.4% for memory CD8. Incomplete sequencing was indicated by rarefaction of sorted-subset datasets, despite the large sequencing depth.

The donors were healthy, HIV-negative adults with no recently reported acute infections or vaccinations. Every donor was a Caucasian adult residing in Nashville, Tennessee, USA. CD4+ T cells were enriched by magnetic negative selection, after which naive cells were positively selected on CD45RA and the negative fraction was taken as the memory subset. Blood was collected by leukapheresis, and PBMCs were isolated by Ficoll-Histopaque density gradient centrifugation and then cryopreserved in liquid nitrogen vapor phase. Analytical flow cytometry was used to check the purity and quantity of each magnetically sorted T cell population. Genomic DNA was isolated from every sorted fraction and measured by UV absorbance on a Nanodrop 2000c. Using the deep immunoSEQ assay, TCR CDR3 regions were amplified from genomic DNA by multiplex PCR. Extracted genomic DNA from each cell subset was distributed evenly across all wells of several immunoSEQ 96-well plates, and each plate was treated as a replicate. For sorted subsets, 200 to 250 ng genomic DNA, equal to some 28,000 T cell genomes, was loaded into each replicate PCR. Purified libraries were measured with a Qubit 3.0 fluorometer, size-checked on a Bioanalyzer 2100, and measured again with the KAPA Library Quantification kit. Every immunoSEQ 96-well plate was sequenced on a dedicated single-read 150-cycle Illumina NextSeq 550 flow cell. As for the original processing: Because only junctional sequences without quality scores were contained in the immunoSEQ output, filtering matching that applied to full-length reads could not be performed. To assign V/J genes and CDR3, sequences were annotated against IMGT germline references using PyIR, a Python wrapper for IgBLAST v1.9. Reads were filtered out if the reads had weak V/J assignments (E-value above 1e-6), no CDR3, stop codons, out-of-frame junctions, or ambiguous translated residues. V3J clonotypes were defined by identical inferred V gene, J gene, and CDR3 amino acid sequence. To compute the percentage overlap between repertoires, the number of shared unique clonotypes was divided by the size of the smaller repertoire. Three approaches were used to assess repertoire richness: RTK rarefaction, the Chao1 estimator, and Recon v2.1 estimates of unobserved clonotypes. OLGA was used to compute generation probabilities for all TCRbeta clonotypes that the gDNA method yielded from a few donors. What TCRdb holds here is the immuneACCESS table cut down to in-frame rearrangements. Part of the clones is not present; checked against another copy, under half of the missing clones reflect an unresolved V gene, and the others are unexplained. V, J and clone size reflect that table, while D and trimming were determined from the DNA. The sample table lists over a million clones, around 76% of them with a count of one. The ten largest clones represent roughly 1.4% of the sample.

From the cysteine up to the phenylalanine, the CDR3 has a length of 18 residues. Only CDR3 DNA is held: 54 bases, read in frame from base 1. Germline trimming: 4 bases from V, 1 base from J; junction bases outside gene matches: 14. CDR1 and CDR2 are read off the germline V gene as SGDLS and YYNGEE. Notes on this clone: It has no known antigen specificity. Base qualities are missing; no much larger clone stands one base away.

Sequenced material: memory CD4+ T cells sorted from blood. What this sample's cell subset or site label stands for: CD45RA-negative fraction. The rearranged segments are TRBV9 and TRBJ1-2, and 9 junctional nucleotides match TRBD1. The receptor was isolated from a young man in good health. The DNA reads as follows: TGTGCCAGCAGCTGGAAGGGACAGGGTGTCGATTTTAACTATGGCTACACCTTC. Its coded protein is CASSWKGQGVDFNYGYTF.